The clone carrying this T cell receptor beta chain has ten or more counts. The V end lost 0 bases, the J end lost 5 bases, and 11 bases lay between the germline ends. CDR3 length: 14 residues. Germline assignment: CDR1 SGHTS and CDR2 YDEGEE. The data were obtained in a study of early T cells in non-severe SARS-CoV-2 infection. Via MiXCR, TCRdb re-called the 5' RACE reads, giving one row per CDR3 protein. The table records tens of thousands of distinct CDR3 sequences, approximately 13% of them present only once. Sequencing input: whole blood. The clonotype originates from an adult who was a healthcare worker with PCR-confirmed SARS-CoV-2 infection or an uninfected control (not recorded which). The V and J genes are TRBV5-8 and TRBJ2-5, with a possible D match to TRBD2 (5 bases). CDR3 DNA sequence: TGTGCCAGCAGCTTGGAGGACTCATTGGAGACCCAGTACTTC. Translated, it gives CASSLEDSLETQYF.